The 17 T cell receptor beta chains below all came from one sample that was sequenced in a study of CXCR3-negative and CXCR3-positive naive CD8 T cells. UMI-labeled TRB cDNA libraries were prepared by 5' RACE. TCRdb reprocessed the 5' RACE reads and reports one entry per CDR3 protein, with no DNA. There are about 24,000 distinct CDR3 sequences in the sample, with roughly 4% held by the top ten. The sample consisted of naive CXCR3- CD8+ T cells from blood. Subset specified: CD45RO-CCR7+CD27+CD95- naive CD8+ T cells lacking CXCR3 (TNR3-). The receptors were gathered from a human donor in good health. Some clones in this sample may be carry-over from other donors' samples.

The CDR3 region is CASSPGRYTEAFF. The chain has TRBV28 and TRBJ1-1; TCRdb indicates TRBD1, and absent DNA this call remains unverified. Germline CDR1 reads MDHEN; CDR2 reads SYDVKM. The CDR3 totals 13 residues.

V usage is TRBV27 and J usage is TRBJ1-5; the D call of TRBD1 rests on TCRdb alone, since no DNA is present to check it. From germline, CDR1 is MNHEY and CDR2 SMNVEV (reference sequence). There are 16 residues in the CDR3. The CDR3 loop reads CASSPTGGRVNQPQHF.

The chain is built from TRBV28 and TRBJ2-7. Germline CDR1 and CDR2: MDHEN and SYDVKM. The CDR3 is 15 residues long. The CDR3: CASSYKWGGPYEQYF. Using reference TRBV28 and TRBJ2-7 for the parts outside the CDR3, the full variable domain is DVKVTQSSRYLVKRTGEKVFLECVQDMDHENMFWYRQDPGLGLRLIYFSYDVKMKEKGDIPEGYSVSREKKERFSLILESASTNQTSMYLCASSYKWGGPYEQYFGPGTRLTVT.

The rearrangement joins TRBV20-1 to TRBJ1-2; the D gene TCRdb calls, TRBD1, cannot be checked with no DNA. Germline V lookup: CDR1 DFQATT, CDR2 SNEGSKA (reference sequence). The CDR3 length is 15 residues. CDR3 region: CSARDWVLQGPGYTF.

V and J are TRBV6-1 and TRBJ2-2; without DNA, the TCRdb call of TRBD2 cannot be checked. The CDR3 extends over 15 amino acids. CDR1 is MNHNS, CDR2 SASEGT, per germline. The CDR3 spells CASSAAVTNTGELFF.

The CDR3 reads CASSLFWSEQYF. The chain recombines TRBV28 with TRBJ2-7. This CDR3 contains 12 residues. Germline values: CDR1 MDHEN, CDR2 SYDVKM.

This rearrangement joins TRBV27 to TRBJ2-3; as DNA is missing, the TRBD2 call by TCRdb cannot be tested. The CDR3 length is 15 residues. The germline V gene has CDR1 MNHEY and CDR2 SMNVEV (reference sequence). The CDR3 loop reads CASSPSPGGADTQYF.

This chain links TRBV6-4 with TRBJ2-2; there is no DNA to check the TCRdb D call of TRBD1. The CDR3 runs to 15 residues. Germline CDR1 MRHNA, CDR2 SNTAGT. The CDR3 region is CASSEDSGGTGELFF.

The rearrangement uses TRBV20-1 and TRBJ2-7; TCRdb's D call of TRBD1 is untestable without DNA. CDR3 length: 18 residues. Germline assignment: CDR1 DFQATT and CDR2 SNEGSKA (reference sequence). CDR3 protein: CSARDGLAVGGDSYEQYF.

This chain connects TRBV7-8 to TRBJ2-3. Per the germline V gene, CDR1 is SGHVS and CDR2 is FQNEAQ. The CDR3 totals 15 residues. The CDR3 loop reads CASSLIDSTTDTQYF.

The rearrangement uses TRBV2 and TRBJ2-5; TCRdb returns TRBD1, unconfirmable since there is no DNA. Germline V CDR1 and CDR2: SNHLY, FYNNEI. The length of the CDR3 is 16 residues. This CDR3 is CASSDMGRGEQETQYF.

The chain carries TRBV6-5 and TRBJ2-5; with no DNA, the TCRdb D assignment of TRBD2 cannot be verified. The CDR3 totals 14 residues. Germline lookup yields CDR1 MNHEY and CDR2 SVGAGI. CDR3 residues: CASSYSTGRETQYF.

The chain recombines TRBV7-3 with TRBJ2-3; the D gene TCRdb calls, TRBD2, cannot be checked with no DNA. The CDR3 runs to 15 residues. Germline CDR1 SGHTA, CDR2 FQGTGA. The chain's CDR3 is CASSLKLAGADTQYF.

The V gene is TRBV12-3 or TRBV12-4, the J gene TRBJ2-1. The CDR3 totals 15 residues. CDR3 loop: CASSLVWVPYNEQFF.

V gene TRBV4-1 combines with J gene TRBJ1-1. The germline V gene has CDR1 MGHRA and CDR2 YSYEKL. The CDR3 spans 16 residues. CDR3 sequence reads: CASSQDLRGMNTEAFF.

This chain joins TRBV7-9 and TRBJ1-6; TCRdb outputs TRBD1, but without DNA this stays unchecked. Per germline, CDR1 SEHNR and CDR2 FQNEAQ (reference sequence). The CDR3 has 14 residues. CDR3 region: CASSIVGDNSPLHF.

The chain combines TRBV20-1 with TRBJ2-2. This CDR3 has 16 amino acids. Germline-derived CDR1 and CDR2 are DFQATT and SNEGSKA (reference sequence). The chain's CDR3 is CSARDNGRRAAGELFF.